This T cell receptor beta chain was sequenced for a study of cytomegalovirus exposure and HLA in healthy donors. Broader study findings: Earlier results showed most TCR beta V segments being productive about 90% or about 30% of the time. When the data were analyzed later, several of the most significant clusters appeared to be linked to common viral pathogens. From TCR beta sequences, most subjects' HLA-A and HLA-B alleles were reportedly predicted accurately.

V shed 4 bases, J shed 4 bases, and the junction held 14 bases outside the gene matches. There are 17 residues in the CDR3. CDR1 is SGDLS and CDR2 is YYNGEE in the germline V gene. PCR involved 60 Vbeta and 13 Jbeta primers. Profiled with immunoSEQ multiplex PCR; TCRdb holds only in-frame clones, not every one. The sample yields tens of thousands of clones, about 70% seen once. Remarks on this clone: Antigen specificity is unknown.

This sequence originates from a man in his fifties or sixties in good health and CMV-seronegative. Source material: PBMCs. The rearrangement links TRBV9 to TRBJ2-7, with 10 bases identical to TRBD2. The DNA of the CDR3 is TGTGCCAGCAGCTCCCGGGCTAGCGGGAGTGAATCTTACGAGCAGTACTTC. The encoded protein is CASSSRASGSESYEQYF.